These T cell receptor beta chains were read from a single sample in a study of cytomegalovirus exposure and HLA in healthy donors. Only in-frame clones appear in the TCRdb table, and some are missing; sequencing was by immunoSEQ multiplex PCR. Among around 200,000 clones listed, 79% were seen once. The specimen sequenced was PBMCs. These TCRs come from a woman between 45 and 60 years old in good health and CMV-seronegative. Both conserved end residues are part of each CDR3. The order of the fields is J gene, V gene, clone size, D gene, CDR3 protein, CDR3 DNA. The D gene is left open where the match is weak. The size of a clone is reported for some rows only, either as once, few or many, or as a class for expanded clones.

>TRBJ1-5|TRBV2|.|TRBD1
CASSPGLRDRNQPQHF
TGTGCCAGCAGTCCAGGCCTCCGGGACAGGAATCAGCCCCAGCATTTT
>TRBJ2-3|TRBV19|.|.
CASSRDSSTDTQYF
TGTGCCAGTAGTCGGGATTCTAGCACAGATACGCAGTATTTT
>TRBJ2-5|TRBV19|.|.
CASSIGQGSGIGTQYF
TGTGCCAGTAGTATTGGGCAGGGATCAGGAATTGGGACCCAGTACTTC
>TRBJ1-5|TRBV9|.|.
CASSLTGNNQPQHF
TGTGCCAGCAGCCTAACAGGGAATAATCAGCCCCAGCATTTT
>TRBJ1-1|TRBV14|.|.
CASSQDAGWNTEAFF
TGTGCCAGCAGCCAAGATGCAGGGTGGAACACTGAAGCTTTCTTT
>TRBJ1-1|TRBV6-1|.|TRBD1
CASRGGQGENTEAFF
TGTGCCAGCAGAGGAGGACAGGGGGAGAACACTGAAGCTTTCTTT
>TRBJ2-7|TRBV2|.|TRBD1
CASSGGTANYEQYF
TGTGCCAGCAGTGGGGGGACAGCTAACTACGAGCAGTACTTC
>TRBJ1-1|TRBV10-1|.|.
CASSTGDPNTEAFF
TGCGCCAGCAGTACGGGGGACCCGAACACTGAAGCTTTCTTT
>TRBJ2-7|TRBV6-5|once|TRBD1
CASSYGGQGYDEQYF
TGTGCCAGCAGTTATGGGGGACAGGGTTATGACGAGCAGTACTTC
>TRBJ2-7|TRBV19|.|TRBD1
CATKSATGQVDKRDEQYF
TGTGCCACCAAGTCCGCGACGGGACAGGTGGATAAAAGGGACGAGCAGTACTTC
>TRBJ2-2|TRBV5-4|.|TRBD2
CASSSGLAGAPTNTGELFF
TGTGCCAGCAGCTCCGGACTAGCGGGAGCGCCTACGAACACCGGGGAGCTGTTTTTT
>TRBJ1-1|TRBV5-1|few|.
CASSLAFGKNTEAFF
TGCGCCAGCAGCTTGGCATTCGGTAAGAACACTGAAGCTTTCTTT
>TRBJ1-1|TRBV5-1|.|.
CASSQGMNTEAFF
TGCGCCAGCAGCCAGGGAATGAACACTGAAGCTTTCTTT
>TRBJ1-3|TRBV28|.|TRBD1
CASRGDRVSGNTIYF
TGTGCCAGCAGGGGTGACAGGGTTTCTGGAAACACCATATATTTT
>TRBJ2-1|TRBV10-3|few|.
CAISEASWGGEQFF
TGTGCCATCAGTGAGGCGAGCTGGGGGGGCGAGCAGTTCTTC
>TRBJ1-3|TRBV7-9|.|.
CASSLRGGISGNTIYF
TGTGCCAGCAGCTTAAGAGGCGGAATCTCTGGAAACACCATATATTTT
>TRBJ2-1|TRBV7-6|once|TRBD1
CASSLRATGDRNEQFF
TGTGCCAGCAGCTTAAGAGCTACAGGGGATAGGAATGAGCAGTTCTTC
>TRBJ2-3|TRBV6-5|few|TRBD2
CASPLGPRGGTQYF
TGTGCCAGCCCCCTCGGGCCTCGGGGGGGGACGCAGTATTTT
>TRBJ1-2|TRBV27|.|.
CASSPQGYGYTF
TGTGCCAGCAGTCCTCAGGGCTATGGCTACACCTTC
>TRBJ2-7|TRBV11-3|few|.
CASSLTSSEQYF
TGTGCCAGCAGCCTGACGTCTAGCGAGCAGTACTTC
>TRBJ2-2|TRBV27|.|TRBD2
CATQRGDFTGELFF
TGTGCCACCCAGCGGGGGGACTTCACCGGGGAGCTGTTTTTT
>TRBJ2-3|TRBV5-1|.|TRBD2
CASSLRTSGGTDTQYF
TGCGCCAGCAGCTTAAGGACTAGCGGGGGGACAGATACGCAGTATTTT
>TRBJ2-2|TRBV5-1|few|.
CASRQSPNRAGGELFF
TGCGCCAGCAGACAATCTCCCAACAGGGCAGGCGGGGAGCTGTTTTTT
>TRBJ1-2|TRBV28|.|.
CASSLGQASYGYTF
TGTGCCAGCAGTTTAGGGCAGGCGAGCTATGGCTACACCTTC
>TRBJ1-1|TRBV11-2|.|.
CASSLDWSVGAFF
TGTGCCAGCAGCTTAGACTGGAGTGTGGGAGCTTTCTTT
>TRBJ1-2|TRBV7-2|.|.
CASSQQGSTNYGYTF
TGTGCCAGCAGCCAACAGGGTTCTACTAACTATGGCTACACCTTC
>TRBJ2-7|TRBV2|.|.
CASSERGLIYEQYF
TGTGCCAGCAGTGAAAGGGGACTGATCTACGAGCAGTACTTC
>TRBJ2-1|TRBV10-1|.|TRBD2
CASSENGRGGMDEQFF
TGCGCCAGCAGTGAGAATGGGCGGGGGGGTATGGATGAGCAGTTCTTC
>TRBJ1-6|TRBV30|.|.
CAWKANSPLHF
TGTGCCTGGAAAGCGAATTCACCCCTCCACTTT
>TRBJ2-4|TRBV15|.|.
CATSRSSGIQYF
TGTGCCACCAGTCGAAGTTCGGGCATTCAGTACTTC
>TRBJ2-1|TRBV4-3|.|TRBD1
CASSQDTGGLYNEQFF
TGCGCCAGCAGCCAAGACACAGGGGGTCTCTACAATGAGCAGTTCTTC
>TRBJ1-4|TRBV2|.|.
CAQSGQGGEKLFF
TGTGCCCAAAGCGGGCAGGGCGGAGAAAAACTGTTTTTT
>TRBJ2-5|TRBV27|.|TRBD2
CASSRVQAGGQETQYF
TGTGCCAGCAGTCGCGTTCAAGCGGGGGGCCAAGAGACCCAGTACTTC
>TRBJ2-7|TRBV29-1|.|TRBD2
CSVVAGIYEQYF
TGCAGCGTTGTAGCGGGGATCTACGAGCAGTACTTC
>TRBJ2-5|TRBV5-4|.|.
CASSPEGRETQYF
TGTGCCAGCAGCCCGGAGGGCCGGGAGACCCAGTACTTC
>TRBJ2-1|TRBV7-9|.|.
CSSSSDILRNEQFF
TGTTCCAGCAGCTCAGACATTCTTCGGAATGAGCAGTTCTTC
>TRBJ1-5|TRBV18|.|.
CASSPDTNSNQPQHF
TGTGCCAGCTCACCCGACACCAATAGCAATCAGCCCCAGCATTTT
>TRBJ2-1|TRBV4-2|.|TRBD2
CASSRFSGGASDEQFF
TGTGCCAGCAGCCGCTTTAGCGGGGGGGCCTCGGATGAGCAGTTCTTC
>TRBJ2-3|TRBV10-3|few|TRBD1
CAISDRGQGTDTQYF
TGTGCCATCAGTGACCGAGGACAGGGCACAGATACGCAGTATTTT
>TRBJ2-3|TRBV9|.|.
CASSPHMRGYSTDTQYF
TGTGCCAGCAGCCCCCACATGAGAGGGTATAGCACAGATACGCAGTATTTT
>TRBJ1-1|TRBV28|.|.
CASNGGRTLNTEAFF
TGTGCCAGCAACGGGGGTCGGACTTTGAACACTGAAGCTTTCTTT
>TRBJ2-7|TRBV27|.|.
CASRSETSARQYF
TGTGCCAGCCGCAGCGAAACATCGGCGAGGCAGTACTTC
>TRBJ1-6|TRBV2|few|TRBD1
CASSEDGTGTSPLHF
TGTGCCAGCAGCGAAGATGGGACAGGGACTTCACCCCTCCACTTT
>TRBJ1-1|TRBV28|few|.
CASSFARGTEAFF
TGTGCCAGCAGTTTCGCTAGAGGGACTGAAGCTTTCTTT
>TRBJ1-5|TRBV5-8|.|TRBD1
CASSLDRGINQPQHF
TGTGCCAGCAGCTTGGACAGGGGAATCAATCAGCCCCAGCATTTT
>TRBJ1-3|TRBV10-2|.|.
CASRQTDFSGNTIYF
TGCGCCAGCAGACAGACGGACTTCTCTGGAAACACCATATATTTT
>TRBJ2-7|TRBV19|.|.
CASSNPGQSPYEQYF
TGTGCCAGTAGTAATCCCGGACAGAGTCCCTACGAGCAGTACTTC
>TRBJ2-3|TRBV6-5|.|TRBD2
CASSRLAGVADTQYF
TGTGCCAGCAGTCGCCTAGCGGGGGTGGCAGATACGCAGTATTTT
>TRBJ2-7|TRBV28|.|TRBD1
CASSLGQGFSYEQYF
TGTGCCAGCAGCCTGGGACAGGGGTTCTCCTACGAGCAGTACTTC
>TRBJ2-4|TRBV27|.|.
CASSLLPGSGSKNIQYF
TGTGCCAGCAGTTTACTACCCGGCTCCGGGTCCAAAAACATTCAGTACTTC
>TRBJ2-2|TRBV19|.|TRBD1
CASSIDRGYNTGELFF
TGTGCCAGTAGTATCGACAGGGGTTATAACACCGGGGAGCTGTTTTTT
>TRBJ1-4|TRBV4-3|.|TRBD1
CASSQASNRGSEKLFF
TGCGCCAGCAGCCAAGCTTCGAACAGGGGGTCTGAAAAACTGTTTTTT
>TRBJ2-3|TRBV18|few|.
CASSPRQWDTQYF
TGTGCCAGCTCACCGAGGCAGTGGGATACGCAGTATTTT
>TRBJ2-1|TRBV7-2|.|.
CASSLVANNEQFF
TGTGCCAGCAGCTTAGTAGCTAACAATGAGCAGTTCTTC
>TRBJ1-5|TRBV6-1|.|.
CASSVVAGRDGQPQHF
TGTGCCAGCAGTGTGGTCGCGGGGCGGGACGGGCAGCCCCAGCATTTT
>TRBJ2-7|TRBV28|once|.
CASSFATRSGEQYF
TGTGCCAGCAGTTTCGCGACTAGGTCGGGGGAGCAGTACTTC
>TRBJ1-3|TRBV6-1|once|.
CASSDILSGNTIYF
TGTGCCAGCAGTGATATCCTCTCTGGAAACACCATATATTTT
>TRBJ1-3|TRBV5-1|.|.
CASSEDLNTIYF
TGCGCCAGCAGCGAGGACTTAAACACCATATATTTT